This TCR beta chain is from a study of long-term antiretroviral therapy in people with HIV. V lost 7 bases, J lost 0 bases, and 4 bases lay in between. Germline V CDR1 and CDR2: SGHAT, FQDESV (reference sequence). The CDR3 runs 11 residues. They ran version v3.0 of the immunoSEQ assay at survey level. Sequenced by immunoSEQ multiplex PCR; TCRdb stores in-frame clones only, minus some. The data hold under 45,000 clones, with 94% observed a single time. Donors needed at least one pre-ART PBMC sample plus at least two post-ART samples. Study outcomes and limitations: HIV repertoires had narrower CDR3 length ranges than controls.

With respect to this clone: What it binds is not known.

This TCR derives from a woman between 45 and 60 years old with HIV. The V call is TRBV11-1, the J call TRBJ2-7; D gene unclear. Sequenced material: unsorted PBMCs, taken 5.1 years after starting antiretroviral therapy. The CDR3: CASKSSYEQYF. The CDR3 bases are TGTGCCAGCAAAAGCTCCTACGAGCAGTACTTC.